A selection of T cell receptor beta chains follows, all from one sample in a study of regulatory T cells in long-lasting Graves disease. TCRdb used MiXCR to reprocess the multiplex PCR reads, holding one entry per CDR3 protein. The table includes 600,000 to 800,000 distinct CDR3 sequences, around 30% detected once. This sample comprised peripheral blood mononuclear cells (PBMCs), obtained when the disease was refractory, from a patient treated with antithyroid drugs. The receptors originated from a female donor with Graves disease. CDR3s include the opening cysteine and the closing phenylalanine or tryptophan. The D gene is left open where the match is weak. Clone size is not always given. Where it is, it says once, few, many or a class for expanded clones.

TRBD2,TRBV28,17,TRBJ2-2,few,CASSPSTSGSRTGELFF,TGTGCCAGCAGTCCCTCGACTAGCGGGAGCCGAACCGGGGAGCTGTTTTTT
.,TRBV10-3,11,TRBJ1-5,.,CAIGRGQPQHF,TGTGCCATCGGTCGGGGTCAGCCCCAGCATTTT
.,TRBV6-1,14,TRBJ2-7,few,CASSVGGRSYEQYF,TGTGCCAGCAGTGTCGGAGGAAGGTCCTACGAGCAGTACTTC
TRBD1,TRBV2,13,TRBJ1-5,many,CASKGTGDQPQHF,TGTGCCAGCAAGGGGACAGGGGATCAGCCCCAGCATTTT
TRBD2,TRBV10-3,18,TRBJ2-7,.,CAISDPGSEAGRSYEQYF,TGTGCCATCAGTGACCCCGGGTCGGAAGCGGGGCGGTCCTACGAGCAGTACTTC
.,TRBV28,15,TRBJ1-1,many,CASRLPAAVAGEAFF,TGTGCCAGCAGACTCCCCGCGGCAGTGGCGGGGGAAGCTTTCTTT
TRBD2,TRBV20-1,14,TRBJ2-5,.,CSAPGTTKQETQYF,TGCAGTGCTCCTGGGACTACCAAACAAGAGACCCAGTACTTC
TRBD1,TRBV10-3,16,TRBJ2-7,.,CAIRVAGTGGSYEQYF,TGTGCCATCAGGGTTGCCGGGACAGGGGGCTCCTACGAGCAGTACTTC
TRBD1,TRBV6-1,14,TRBJ2-7,.,CASENRGLLREQYF,TGTGCCAGCGAAAACAGGGGGCTATTGAGGGAGCAGTACTTC
.,TRBV28,16,TRBJ1-2,many,CASRTISGHLNYGYTF,TGTGCCAGCAGGACCATCTCGGGACACCTAAACTATGGCTACACCTTC